At least ten counts were recorded for the clone carrying this TCR beta chain. Its target is unknown. This specimen comes from a study of regulatory T cells in long-lasting Graves disease. V dropped 1 base and J dropped 10; count of bases not matched to a gene: 21. The CDR3 has 17 amino acids. Per the germline V gene, CDR1 is DFQATT and CDR2 is SNEGSKA (reference sequence). Assembly of TCR beta libraries relied on iRepertoire HTBI primers together with Arm-PCR of CDR3 regions. TCRdb reanalysed the multiplex PCR reads using MiXCR and keeps one entry per CDR3 protein. The sample has approximately 300,000 distinct CDR3 sequences; 15% to 20% are singletons. Whole-study results and caveats: Patients with persistent disease shared some 3,000 public clonotypes, outpacing the approximately 920 shared by new patients. Study was limited to peripheral blood, excluding thyroid tissue. TRBV28, TRBJ1-2 and TRBJ2-5 were favored in persistent disease.

Time point: newly diagnosed GD, antithyroid drugs for less than 3 months. The TCR library used RNA extracted from PBMCs. The sample in question was peripheral blood mononuclear cells (PBMCs), obtained at new diagnosis, from a patient treated with antithyroid drugs. This clonotype was obtained from a female donor with Graves disease. This chain uses TRBV20-1 with TRBJ1-1; 7 nucleotides line up with TRBD1. The DNA for the CDR3 is TGCAGTGCTAGAGGGTTGGGACAGTTCGGGGCAACCCGTGGAGCTTTCTTT. It codes for CSARGLGQFGATRGAFF.